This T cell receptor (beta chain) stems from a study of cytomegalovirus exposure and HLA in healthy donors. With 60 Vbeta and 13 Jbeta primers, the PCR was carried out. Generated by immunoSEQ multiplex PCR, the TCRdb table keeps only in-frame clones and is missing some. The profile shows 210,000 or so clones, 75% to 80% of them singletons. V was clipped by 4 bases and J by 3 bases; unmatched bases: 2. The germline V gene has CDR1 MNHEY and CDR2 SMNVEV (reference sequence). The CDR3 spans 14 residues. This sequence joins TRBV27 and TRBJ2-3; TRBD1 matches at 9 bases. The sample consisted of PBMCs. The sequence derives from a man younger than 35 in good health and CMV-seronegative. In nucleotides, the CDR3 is TGTGCCAGCAGTTGGGACAGGGTTACAGATACGCAGTATTTT. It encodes CASSWDRVTDTQYF.